These 12 T cell receptor beta chains were all obtained from the same sample, sequenced in a study of regulatory T cells in long-lasting Graves disease. Stated time point: persistent/refractory GD, antithyroid drugs over 5 years with positive TRAb. PBMC RNA served as the TCR library source. Arm-PCR of CDR3 regions with iRepertoire HTBI primers generated TCR beta libraries. TCRdb re-analysed the multiplex PCR reads in MiXCR, keeping a single row per CDR3 protein. The sample consists of 350,000 to 450,000 distinct CDR3 sequences, roughly 23% of them appearing once. Sequencing was performed on peripheral blood mononuclear cells (PBMCs), taken when the disease was refractory, from a patient treated with antithyroid drugs. These receptors all come from a woman aged 40 to 49 with Graves disease.

As concerns this clonotype: A much larger clone is a single base away; this may be a read error. The CDR3 bases are TGTGCCAGCAGCCTATTTCACAGCCCCTACGAGCAGTACTTC. Protein sequence: CASSLFHSPYEQYF. This rearrangement joins TRBV12-3 or TRBV12-4 to TRBJ2-7; D unclear. CDR3 size: 14 residues. V lost 6 bases and J lost 2, with 14 bases in between.

This clonotype occurred a few times. The chain has TRBV19 and TRBJ1-2; weak D call: TRBD1 (5 bases). Trimming took off 4 bases at V and 8 bases at J, with 14 bases between the two ends. The CDR3 has 13 residues. Germline V lookup: CDR1 LNHDA, CDR2 SQIVND (reference sequence). In DNA, the CDR3 is TGTGCCAGTAGTAACACAGGAGCGCGGGGCTACACCTTC. Translating gives CASSNTGARGYTF.

The chain couples TRBV19 to TRBJ2-2, with D maybe TRBD1 (6 bases). Germline V gives CDR1 LNHDA, CDR2 SQIVND (reference sequence). V shed 6 bases and J shed 3 bases, with 17 bases lying between them. The CDR3 runs to 16 residues. The CDR3: CASSSWGPTDTGELFF. CDR3 nucleotide sequence: TGTGCCAGTAGCAGCTGGGGGCCCACGGACACCGGGGAGCTGTTTTTT.

The J gene is TRBJ2-3, the V gene TRBV7-3; no firm D call. The CDR3 loop spans 14 amino acids. The V end was cut by 2 bases, the J end by 0 bases, with 6 bases between. The germline V gene encodes CDR1 SGHTA and CDR2 FQGTGA. The CDR3 here is CASSLGSSTDTQYF. CDR3 DNA sequence: TGTGCCAGCAGCTTAGGCAGCAGCACAGATACGCAGTATTTT.

This clonotype has more than one count but fewer than ten. The rearrangement uses TRBV29-1 and TRBJ1-2, with D possibly being TRBD1 (5 bases). CDR1 SQVTM and CDR2 ANQGSEA come from the germline V gene. Between the trimmed V and J ends, which lost 2 bases and 8 bases, there was a span of 12 bases. This CDR3 is 12 amino acids long. DNA for the CDR3: TGCAGCGTTGAAAAACAGGACGCAGGCTACACCTTC. This encodes CSVEKQDAGYTF. Complete variable domain (other parts from reference TRBV29-1 and TRBJ1-2): SAVISQKPSRDICQRGTSLTIQCQVDSQVTMMFWYRQQPGQSLTLIATANQGSEATYESGFVIDKFPISRPNLTFSTLTVSNMSPEDSSIYLCSVEKQDAGYTFGSGTRLTVV.

The table lists this clonotype with a few counts. The chain joins TRBV5-1 to TRBJ1-4; D is ambiguous. Between the trimmed V and J ends, which lost 7 bases and 5 bases, there was a span of 3 bases. Germline CDR1 reads SGHRS; CDR2 reads YFSETQ. The length of the CDR3 is 10 residues. CDR3 sequence reads: CASSNEKLFF. The CDR3 nucleotides are TGCGCCAGCTCAAATGAAAAACTGTTTTTT. Combining the CDR3 with reference TRBV5-1 and TRBJ1-4 gives the whole variable domain KAGVTQTPRYLIKTRGQQVTLSCSPISGHRSVSWYQQTPGQGLQFLFEYFSETQRNKGNFPGRFSGRQFSNSRSEMNVSTLELGDSALYLCASSNEKLFFGSGTQLSVL.

The J gene is TRBJ2-1, the V gene TRBV11-2; TRBD1 matches at 7 bases. V was pared by 5 bases and J by 15 bases, with 10 bases of the junction left unmatched. The CDR3 totals 12 residues. The germline CDR1 and CDR2 sequences are SGHAT and FQNNGV. The DNA of the CDR3 is TGTGCCAGCAGCCTAACGACAGGGCGGATGTTCTTC. It is translated as CASSLTTGRMFF.

This clonotype occurred a few times. The rearrangement links TRBV10-2 to TRBJ2-7; 7 positions match TRBD1. J lost 2 bases, V lost 2 bases, and 6 bases had no gene match. The CDR3 is made up of 15 amino acids. Per germline, CDR1 WSHSY and CDR2 SAAADI. CDR3 residues: CASSEGLQGAYEQYF. CDR3 in DNA: TGCGCCAGCAGTGAGGGTCTCCAGGGGGCCTACGAGCAGTACTTC.

This clonotype was seen a handful of times. This chain uses TRBV9 with TRBJ1-5; D remains ambiguous. In germline, CDR1 is SGDLS, CDR2 YYNGEE. V shed 0 bases and J shed 2 bases, with 6 bases lying between them. This CDR3 region has 14 residues. Here the CDR3 DNA reads TGTGCCAGCAGCGTAGACGATGGCAATCAGCCCCAGCATTTT. Encoded protein: CASSVDDGNQPQHF. Together with reference TRBV9 and TRBJ1-5, the CDR3 gives the full variable domain: DSGVTQTPKHLITATGQRVTLRCSPRSGDLSVYWYQQSLDQGLQFLIQYYNGEERAKGNILERFSAQQFPDLHSELNLSSLELGDSALYFCASSVDDGNQPQHFGDGTRLSIL.

As to this clonotype: A much larger clone lies a single base off, so this may be a read error. The rearrangement uses TRBV25-1 and TRBJ1-2; D remains unclear. Germline-derived CDR1 and CDR2 are MGHDK and SYGVNS. The CDR3 extends over 14 amino acids. The CDR3 sequence is CASSGQEANCGYTF. DNA of the CDR3: TGTGCCAGCAGTGGTCAGGAAGCTAACTGTGGCTACACCTTC.

In this sample, this clonotype turned up many times. V is TRBV28 and J is TRBJ1-1; maybe TRBD1 (5 bases). This CDR3 contains 15 residues. Trimming removed 7 bases from V and 0 bases from J, with 15 bases in between. Germline V gene data show CDR1 as MDHEN and CDR2 as SYDVKM. The CDR3 DNA follows: TGTGCCAGCACCCTCCGGGGCAGCGTGAACACTGAAGCTTTCTTT. This gives the protein CASTLRGSVNTEAFF.

The chain recombines TRBV6-1 with TRBJ2-7; no clear D gene. The V gene lost 5 bases and the J gene lost 3 bases, with 11 bases spanning the gap. This CDR3 is 13 amino acids long. The germline gives CDR1 MNHNS, CDR2 SASEGT. CDR3 region: CASSHGPLYEQYF. DNA of the CDR3: TGTGCCAGCAGTCACGGACCCCTCTACGAGCAGTACTTC.